Described below is a single T cell receptor (beta chain) sequence and its context. The antigen is not known. The sample originates from a study of shared clonotypes between healthy human individuals. Study observations and caveats: Researchers found naive subsets generally carried larger estimated richness than memory subsets.

The table came from immunoSEQ multiplex PCR; TCRdb's copy has only in-frame clones and leaves some out. The sample consists of 2 million to 3 million clones, 80% to 95% of them appearing once. This CDR3 spans 15 amino acids. Germline V gives CDR1 MDHEN, CDR2 SYDVKM. Trimming cost V 3 bases and J 6 bases, with 18 bases left between them. The sequencing input was naive CD4+ T cells from PBMCs. Noted subset: CD45RA+ positively selected. The rearrangement joins TRBV28 to TRBJ2-7, with a weak D call TRBD1 (6 bases). The TCR originated in a man younger than 35 in good health. Some clones in this sample may be carry-over from other donors' samples. CDR3 in DNA: TGTGCCAGCAGTTTGGCGATCAGGGGTGGTGCCGAGCAGTACTTC. It is translated as CASSLAIRGGAEQYF.